A single T cell receptor beta chain is shown here with its context. Its target is not known. The V end was cut by 3 bases, the J end by 5 bases, with 8 bases between. This CDR3 has 14 residues. CDR1 and CDR2 from the germline V gene are SGHTA and FQGNSA. This sample was taken from a study of identical twins. Study conclusions and caveats: Beta out-of-frame twin sharing showed a weaker excess. Conclusions rested on cross-sectional statistics rather than following the same donors.

Template switching added a universal primer site; cDNA carried unique molecular identifiers. TCRdb called the 5' RACE reads again in MiXCR, with one record for every CDR3 protein. The sample shows about 530,000 distinct CDR3 sequences, about a fifth of them seen only once. This sample also appeared in a second study, on yellow fever vaccine responses in identical twins.

V usage is TRBV7-2 and J usage is TRBJ1-6; D call uncertain. This receptor was obtained from a woman aged 18-29 years in good health. Sequencing input: CD4+ T cells sorted from blood. The CDR3 loop reads CASSFTPNNSPLHF. In DNA form, the CDR3 reads TGTGCCAGCAGCTTTACACCAAATAATTCACCCCTCCACTTT.